These 26 T cell receptor beta chains share one sample of origin, sequenced in a study of blood T cell repertoires in COVID-19. This table comes from immunoSEQ multiplex PCR, and its TCRdb copy is limited to in-frame clones, with some not included. This sample has under 45,000 clones, with over 80% found just once. Material for sequencing was peripheral blood. Receptors originate from a human donor in a cohort sampled during active COVID-19.

The V and J genes are TRBV24-1 and TRBJ2-3, with TRBD2 matching 10 bases. Germline lookup yields CDR1 KGHDR and CDR2 SFDVKD. The CDR3 sequence is 15 residues long. Trimming at V came to 3 bases and at J to 1 base, leaving 0 bases not matched to a gene. CDR3 sequence reads: CATSDTSGGTDTQYF. The CDR3 nucleotides are TGTGCCACCAGTGATACTAGCGGGGGCACAGATACGCAGTATTTT.

The chain has TRBV13 and TRBJ1-2, with D possibly matching TRBD1 (5 bases). Deletions cut 3 bases from V and 3 bases from J, with 26 bases between. The CDR3 runs 19 residues. Germline-derived CDR1 and CDR2 are PRHDT and FYEKMQ (reference sequence). The CDR3 spells CASSFLYPSGRGIDYGYTF. The DNA for the CDR3 is TGTGCCAGCAGCTTCCTATACCCCTCGGGGCGGGGAATAGACTATGGCTACACCTTC. Combining the CDR3 with reference TRBV13 and TRBJ1-2 gives the whole variable domain AAGVIQSPRHLIKEKRETATLKCYPIPRHDTVYWYQQGPGQDPQFLISFYEKMQSDKGSIPDRFSAQQFSDYHSELNMSSLELGDSALYFCASSFLYPSGRGIDYGYTFGSGTRLTVV.

The chain employs TRBV6-2 or TRBV6-3 and TRBJ2-1; TRBD2 aligns across 12 bases. Germline trimming cut 6 bases from V and 5 bases from J; bases unmatched to any gene: 11. The CDR3 length is 17 residues. Germline V gene lookup returns CDR1 MNHEY and CDR2 SVGEGT. CDR3: CASSLRVLAGGNNEQFF. The CDR3 nucleotides read TGTGCCAGCAGCTTAAGGGTCCTAGCGGGGGGGAACAATGAGCAGTTCTTC.

This sequence joins TRBV18 and TRBJ1-4; 8 nucleotides align to TRBD1. Germline V gives CDR1 KGHSH, CDR2 LQKENI. J was trimmed by 1 base and V by 5 bases; bases with no gene match: 6. The CDR3 consists of 16 residues. The CDR3 region has the DNA TGTGCCAGCTCAACCGGACAGGGCCAAACTAATGAAAAACTGTTTTTT. Translation gives CASSTGQGQTNEKLFF.

This sequence joins TRBV5-1 and TRBJ2-4; 7 bases fit TRBD2. The CDR3 totals 18 residues. The germline gives CDR1 SGHRS, CDR2 YFSETQ. J was trimmed by 0 bases and V by 4 bases; bases with no gene match: 13. The CDR3: CASSRGREASLAKNIQYF. CDR3 nucleotides: TGCGCCAGCAGCCGGGGGAGGGAGGCTAGCCTAGCCAAAAACATTCAGTACTTC.

The chain employs TRBV5-6 and TRBJ2-7; D unclear. This CDR3 spans 16 amino acids. The germline V gene encodes CDR1 SGHDT and CDR2 YYEEEE. V was shortened by 0 bases and J by 3 bases, with 16 bases between the two germline ends. The CDR3 nucleotides are TGTGCCAGCAGCTTGGGGGCATCCCCCTCTCTCTACGAGCAGTACTTC. It is translated as CASSLGASPSLYEQYF.

The chain couples TRBV5-1 to TRBJ2-5, with D maybe TRBD1 (6 bases). This CDR3 contains 14 residues. Germline loops: CDR1 SGHRS, CDR2 YFSETQ. V was trimmed by 2 bases and J by 2 bases, leaving 10 bases between them. The CDR3 sequence: CASSFGQGQETQYF. The CDR3 nucleotides are TGCGCCAGCAGCTTTGGGCAGGGGCAAGAGACCCAGTACTTC.

The chain recombines TRBV18 with TRBJ1-4; a possible D gene is TRBD1 (6 bases). CDR1 is KGHSH and CDR2 is LQKENI in the germline V gene. Trimming left V 1 base short and J 4 bases short, with 10 bases between. The CDR3 consists of 15 residues. CDR3 in DNA: TGTGCCAGCTCACCACTCACAGGGCTTAATGAAAAACTGTTTTTT. It translates to CASSPLTGLNEKLFF.

The chain couples TRBV6-2 or TRBV6-3 to TRBJ1-1, with TRBD1 identical over 7 bases. The CDR3 length is 17 residues. The germline V gene encodes CDR1 MNHEY and CDR2 SVGEGT. J lost 2 bases, V lost 2 bases, and 11 bases had no gene match. CDR3 protein: CASSYPAGGGFNTEAFF. The CDR3 coding sequence is TGTGCCAGCAGTTACCCGGCAGGGGGAGGTTTCAACACTGAAGCTTTCTTT.

J is TRBJ2-7 and V is TRBV28; TRBD2 matches 7 bases. This CDR3 is 14 amino acids long. Germline assignment: CDR1 MDHEN and CDR2 SYDVKM. V shed 3 bases and J 2 bases; nucleotides not matched to a gene: 4. CDR3: CASSFPGLPYEQYF. The CDR3 coding sequence is TGTGCCAGCAGTTTTCCGGGACTACCCTACGAGCAGTACTTC. Based on the CDR3 plus reference TRBV28 and TRBJ2-7, the full variable domain is DVKVTQSSRYLVKRTGEKVFLECVQDMDHENMFWYRQDPGLGLRLIYFSYDVKMKEKGDIPEGYSVSREKKERFSLILESASTNQTSMYLCASSFPGLPYEQYFGPGTRLTVT.

This rearrangement joins TRBV5-4 to TRBJ2-2; 9 nucleotides align to TRBD1. Germline CDR1 reads SGHNT; CDR2 reads YYREEE (reference sequence). The CDR3 is 15 residues long. J gave up 7 bases and V 4 bases, and 8 bases lay outside the gene matches. This CDR3 reads CASSREGTGYGELFF. In nucleotides, the CDR3 is TGTGCCAGCAGCAGGGAAGGGACAGGGTACGGGGAGCTGTTTTTT.

The CDR3 DNA sequence: TGTGCCAGCAGTTACCGGGGGGGCGCGTACGAGCAGTACTTC. This encodes CASSYRGGAYEQYF. The gene calls are TRBV6-2 or TRBV6-3 and TRBJ2-7; 8 nucleotides line up with TRBD2. This CDR3 has 14 residues. V shed 2 bases, J shed 4 bases, and the junction held 4 bases outside the gene matches. From germline, CDR1 is MNHEY and CDR2 SVGEGT.

The rearrangement joins TRBV6-2 or TRBV6-3 to TRBJ2-1, with D possibly TRBD2 on 7 matching bases. V lost 2 bases to trimming and J lost 8 bases, with 19 bases between them. Per germline, CDR1 MNHEY and CDR2 SVGEGT. There are 16 residues in the CDR3. The DNA for the CDR3 is TGTGCCAGCAGTTACCCTCGGGGCGGCGGGGGCCATGAGCAGTTCTTC. Encoded protein: CASSYPRGGGGHEQFF.

This sequence joins TRBV18 and TRBJ2-2; 13 bases are a match to TRBD2. From germline, CDR1 is KGHSH and CDR2 LQKENI. The CDR3 extends over 18 amino acids. The V segment lost 1 base and the J segment 2 bases; nucleotides outside the gene matches: 4. The CDR3 region is CASSPRGLAGANTGELFF. For the CDR3, the DNA is TGTGCCAGCTCACCACGAGGACTAGCGGGGGCCAACACCGGGGAGCTGTTTTTT.

This chain links TRBV27 with TRBJ2-5, with D perhaps matching TRBD1 (6 bases). The germline CDR1 and CDR2 sequences are MNHEY and SMNVEV (reference sequence). V dropped 7 bases and J dropped 2 bases, with 11 bases sitting between them. The length of the CDR3 is 13 residues. The CDR3 sequence is CASIGQGQETQYF. CDR3 in DNA: TGTGCCAGCATAGGGCAGGGGCAAGAGACCCAGTACTTC.

This chain's CDR3 is CASSRREAATNEKLFF. The CDR3 region has the DNA TGTGCCAGCAGCCGCAGGGAGGCAGCAACTAATGAAAAACTGTTTTTT. This chain connects TRBV11-2 to TRBJ1-4, with D possibly matching TRBD1 (5 bases). Trimming pared 5 bases from V and 0 bases from J, leaving 13 bases between. Looked up from germline, CDR1 is SGHAT and CDR2 is FQNNGV. The CDR3 is 16 amino acids.

The chain carries TRBV5-6 and TRBJ2-3; D might be TRBD1 (5 bases). V gave up 2 bases and J gave up 0 bases, with 13 bases separating them. Germline V lookup: CDR1 SGHDT, CDR2 YYEEEE. This CDR3 has 16 amino acids. CDR3 nucleotide sequence: TGTGCCAGCAGCTTATCCGGCAGGGCTAGCACAGATACGCAGTATTTT. Residues: CASSLSGRASTDTQYF.

V is TRBV10-3 and J is TRBJ1-4; 11 bases match TRBD1. The CDR3 is made up of 15 amino acids. From germline, CDR1 is ENHRY and CDR2 SYGVKD. V shed 10 bases and J 2 bases; nucleotides not matched to a gene: 6. CDR3 bases: TGTGCCAAAGGACAGGGGGCTCGGACTAATGAAAAACTGTTTTTT. Its protein product is CAKGQGARTNEKLFF.

J is TRBJ1-6 and V is TRBV6-5; D gene unclear. Between the trimmed V and J ends, which lost 1 base and 5 bases, there was a span of 12 bases. Germline V gene data show CDR1 as MNHEY and CDR2 as SVGAGI. This CDR3 comprises 16 residues. CDR3 loop: CASSYFPTPDNSPLHF. The CDR3 DNA reads as TGTGCCAGCAGTTACTTCCCGACACCCGATAATTCACCCCTCCACTTT.

The V gene is TRBV12-5, the J gene TRBJ2-7, with D possibly TRBD2 on 7 matching bases. Trimming removed 0 bases from V and 0 bases from J, with 12 bases in between. This CDR3 comprises 16 residues. Germline-derived CDR1 and CDR2 are LGHNT and FRNRAP. CDR3 residues: CASGLVRGGGSYEQYF. Here the CDR3 DNA reads TGTGCTAGTGGTTTGGTACGGGGAGGGGGCTCCTACGAGCAGTACTTC.

This chain joins TRBV5-1 and TRBJ1-2; 8 bases agree with TRBD1. Germline CDR1 and CDR2: SGHRS and YFSETQ. The trim removed 4 bases at V and 4 bases at J, leaving 6 bases unmatched. The CDR3 totals 14 residues. The DNA of the CDR3 is TGCGCCAGCAGCCAAACAGGGGGTGGCTATGGCTACACCTTC. As protein: CASSQTGGGYGYTF.

V gene TRBV6-6 combines with J gene TRBJ1-1, with 9 bases matching TRBD1. Per germline, CDR1 MNHNY and CDR2 SVGAGI (reference sequence). V was pared by 8 bases and J by 1 base, with 2 bases of the junction left unmatched. CDR3 size: 13 residues. CDR3 sequence reads: CASGTGRNTEAFF. The CDR3 DNA reads TGTGCCAGCGGGACAGGGCGGAACACTGAAGCTTTCTTT.

The J gene is TRBJ2-2, the V gene TRBV7-6; tentative D call: TRBD1 (5 bases). The CDR3 spans 15 residues. V lost 5 bases and J 1 base, leaving 11 bases between the germline ends. Germline assignment: CDR1 SGHVS and CDR2 FNYEAQ. As DNA, the CDR3 is TGTGCCAGCAGCCCCACAGGACAGAACACCGGGGAGCTGTTTTTT. Translated: CASSPTGQNTGELFF.

This sequence joins TRBV11-3 and TRBJ1-1; the match to TRBD1 covers 8 bases. The CDR3 length is 12 residues. Germline V gene lookup returns CDR1 SGHNT and CDR2 YENEEA. Trimming removed 5 bases from V and 9 bases from J; junction bases left unmatched: 5. This chain's CDR3 is CASSPDRGKAFF. The CDR3 DNA follows: TGTGCCAGCAGCCCCGACAGGGGAAAAGCTTTCTTT.

CDR3 coding DNA: TGTGCCAGCAGCGTAGTGGGTAGCGGGAGAGAGACCCAGTACTTC. Protein product: CASSVVGSGRETQYF. The chain combines TRBV9 with TRBJ2-5, with 9 bases that match TRBD2. CDR3 length equals 15 residues. The V gene's germline CDR1 is SGDLS and CDR2 YYNGEE. With 0 bases clipped from V and 4 bases from J, the junction kept 4 bases outside the gene matches.

This clone was observed a handful of times. V is TRBV5-4 and J is TRBJ2-7; tentative D call: TRBD1 (6 bases). There are 13 residues in the CDR3. Trimming pared 1 base from V and 5 bases from J, leaving 10 bases between. CDR1 SGHNT and CDR2 YYREEE come from the germline V gene (reference sequence). CDR3 bases: TGTGCCAGCAGCTTGCCCACAGGGAACGAGCAGTACTTC. This encodes CASSLPTGNEQYF. The entire variable domain, with the rest obtained from reference TRBV5-4 and TRBJ2-7, is as follows: ETGVTQSPTHLIKTRGQQVTLRCSSQSGHNTVSWYQQALGQGPQFIFQYYREEENGRGNFPPRFSGLQFPNYSSELNVNALELDDSALYLCASSLPTGNEQYFGPGTRLTVT.